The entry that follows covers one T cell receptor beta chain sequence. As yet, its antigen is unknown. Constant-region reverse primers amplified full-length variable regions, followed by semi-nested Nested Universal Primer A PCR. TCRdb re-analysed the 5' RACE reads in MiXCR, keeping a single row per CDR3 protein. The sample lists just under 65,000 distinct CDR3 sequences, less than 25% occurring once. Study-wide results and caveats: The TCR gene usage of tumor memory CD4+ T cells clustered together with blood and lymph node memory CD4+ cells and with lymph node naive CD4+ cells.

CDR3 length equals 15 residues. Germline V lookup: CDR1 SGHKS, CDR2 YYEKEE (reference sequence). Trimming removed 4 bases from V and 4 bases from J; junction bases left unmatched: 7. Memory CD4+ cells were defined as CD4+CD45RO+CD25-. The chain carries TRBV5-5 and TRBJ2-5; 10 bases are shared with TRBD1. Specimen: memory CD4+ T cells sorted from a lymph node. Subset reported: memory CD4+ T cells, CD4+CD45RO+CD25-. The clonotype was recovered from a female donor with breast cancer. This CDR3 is CASSRDRGSGETQYF. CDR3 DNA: TGTGCCAGCAGCAGGGACAGGGGTTCGGGAGAGACCCAGTACTTC. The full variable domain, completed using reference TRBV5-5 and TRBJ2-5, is DAGVTQSPTHLIKTRGQQVTLRCSPISGHKSVSWYQQVLGQGPQFIFQYYEKEERGRGNFPDRFSARQFPNYSSELNVNALLLGDSALYLCASSRDRGSGETQYFGPGTRLLVL.